This TCR beta chain was documented in a study of beta chain features in type 1 diabetes. Study summary: There was similarity between patients and healthy donors in age, gender and cell yields.

All of the isolated RNA was reverse transcribed, so expressed TCRB transcripts were sequenced. The method was immunoSEQ multiplex PCR; TCRdb's version includes in-frame clones alone and lacks a portion of them. The sample holds fewer than 200,000 clones, about 7.3% seen once. This clone has more than one count but fewer than ten. Germline assignment: CDR1 SNHLY and CDR2 FYNNEI. This CDR3 comprises 15 residues. V lost 9 bases to trimming and J lost 2 bases; unmatched junction nucleotides: 12. The V call is TRBV2, the J call TRBJ1-2; 7 nucleotides align to TRBD1. The TCR sequence derives from a man aged 18-30 years in good health. The sample was central memory CD4+ T cells from blood. CDR3: CASAPAGQANYGYTF. In DNA, the CDR3 is TGTGCCAGTGCCCCTGCCGGACAGGCCAACTATGGCTACACCTTC.